Below, 29 T cell receptor beta chains from the same sample are listed, as sequenced in a study of blood T cells in healthy people across ages. A second PCR, run for roughly 7 to 11 cycles, used a sample-barcoded 5' primer plus a J-beta primer mix. TCRdb called the 5' RACE reads again in MiXCR, with one record for every CDR3 protein. The repertoire consists of about 570,000 distinct CDR3 sequences, with 25% to 30% occurring once and the leading ten covering about a fifth. The material sequenced was blood. The source is a woman in her 70s in good health.

The rearrangement links TRBV6-5 to TRBJ2-5; the match to TRBD1 covers 8 bases. Germline lookup yields CDR1 MNHEY and CDR2 SVGAGI. Losses at the gene ends were 5 bases for V and 2 bases for J; bases not matched to a gene: 7. The CDR3 runs 15 residues. CDR3 nucleotide sequence: TGTGCCAGCAGTCCGCGGACAGGGAGACAAGAGACCCAGTACTTC. Amino acid sequence: CASSPRTGRQETQYF.

V is TRBV4-1 and J is TRBJ2-2; 7 positions match TRBD2. The CDR3 spans 16 residues. The V gene end was trimmed by 0 bases and the J gene end by 0 bases; junction bases not matched to a gene: 1. Germline V lookup: CDR1 MGHRA, CDR2 YSYEKL. The chain's CDR3 is CASSQDAGANTGELFF. The CDR3, as DNA: TGCGCCAGCAGCCAAGACGCGGGGGCGAACACCGGGGAGCTGTTTTTT.

This clonotype was observed once. J is TRBJ2-3 and V is TRBV7-2; tentatively, D is TRBD1 or TRBD2 (5 bases each). The CDR3 totals 15 residues. Germline lookup yields CDR1 SGHTA and CDR2 FQGNSA. Between the trimmed V and J ends, which lost 5 bases and 1 base, there was a span of 13 bases. The CDR3 reads CASSHLRDGTDTQYF. CDR3 nucleotide sequence: TGTGCCAGCAGCCACCTCCGGGACGGCACAGATACGCAGTATTTT.

This clonotype was observed a handful of times. The chain links TRBV7-2 to TRBJ2-7; maybe TRBD1 (6 bases). CDR1 and CDR2 (germline): SGHTA, FQGNSA. Trimming took off 2 bases at V and 1 base at J, with 18 bases between the two ends. The CDR3 spans 17 residues. This CDR3 is CASSLRGGGQLSYEQYF. The CDR3 DNA follows: TGTGCCAGCAGCTTAAGAGGGGGTGGACAGCTGTCCTACGAGCAGTACTTC.

The chain carries TRBV5-1 and TRBJ2-5; D is perhaps TRBD2 (5 bases). The J call may be incorrect, as the DNA end agrees better with TRBJ2-1. CDR1 and CDR2 (germline): SGHRS, YFSETQ. The length of the CDR3 is 14 residues. The CDR3 region has the DNA TGCGCCAGCAGCTCGGGATCCCCGGGAAATGAGCAGTTCTTC. It yields the protein CASSSGSPGNEQFF.

The chain joins TRBV20-1 to TRBJ1-1; D unresolved. The CDR3 loop spans 16 amino acids. Germline V CDR1 and CDR2: DFQATT, SNEGSKA (reference sequence). The V and J ends lost 0 bases and 1 base respectively, with 15 bases between them. DNA for the CDR3: TGCAGTGCTAGAGATCATGGTGGACCAGGGAACACTGAAGCTTTCTTT. Amino acid sequence: CSARDHGGPGNTEAFF.

This clonotype was counted a few times. This chain links TRBV20-1 with TRBJ2-5; D ambiguous. CDR1 and CDR2 (germline): DFQATT, SNEGSKA (reference sequence). Trimming shortened V by 2 bases and J by 5 bases, and 18 bases separated the two germline ends. The CDR3 runs to 15 residues. DNA of the CDR3: TGCAGTGCTAGACCCACATCAAGGGTGGCGGAGACCCAGTACTTC. It is translated as CSARPTSRVAETQYF.

This clonotype has more than one count but fewer than ten. The chain couples TRBV7-3 to TRBJ2-3, with TRBD2 identical over 7 bases. Germline lookup yields CDR1 SGHTA and CDR2 FQGTGA. V was pared by 1 base and J by 1 base, with 5 bases of the junction left unmatched. This CDR3 has 16 residues. The CDR3 sequence: CASSLKPGLGTDTQYF. The CDR3 DNA sequence: TGTGCCAGCAGCTTAAAACCAGGACTAGGCACAGATACGCAGTATTTT. The variable domain in full, completed from reference TRBV7-3 and TRBJ2-3, reads GAGVSQTPSNKVTEKGKYVELRCDPISGHTALYWYRQSLGQGPEFLIYFQGTGAADDSGLPNDRFFAVRPEGSVSTLKIQRTERGDSAVYLCASSLKPGLGTDTQYFGPGTRLTVL.

This clonotype was observed a handful of times. Here the CDR3 reads CASSPGRTHEQYF. The CDR3 coding sequence is TGTGCCAGCTCACCAGGCCGGACCCACGAGCAGTACTTC. This rearrangement joins TRBV18 to TRBJ2-7; D unclear. CDR1 and CDR2 from the germline V gene are KGHSH and LQKENI. The CDR3 sequence is 13 residues long. Trimming shortened V by 2 bases and J by 5 bases, and 10 bases separated the two germline ends.

This clonotype showed up just once. The chain recombines TRBV20-1 with TRBJ2-3; 13 bases fit TRBD2. Trimming took 7 bases from V and 2 from J; bases not matched to a gene: 6. Germline CDR1 reads DFQATT; CDR2 reads SNEGSKA (reference sequence). The CDR3 is 15 amino acids. DNA for the CDR3: TGCAGTGAATCAGGGACTAGCGGGGCCACAGATACGCAGTATTTT. This codes for CSESGTSGATDTQYF.

V gene TRBV20-1 combines with J gene TRBJ2-5; 11 bases are a match to TRBD2. CDR3 length: 15 residues. The V gene end was trimmed by 1 base and the J gene end by 7 bases; junction bases not matched to a gene: 8. CDR1 is DFQATT, CDR2 SNEGSKA, per germline (reference sequence). The CDR3 loop reads CSARVSGGALGTQYF. CDR3 DNA sequence: TGCAGTGCTAGAGTTAGCGGGGGGGCTCTTGGGACCCAGTACTTC.

This chain links TRBV4-2 with TRBJ2-1; TRBD2 matches 9 bases. This CDR3 has 17 amino acids. The V segment lost 1 base and the J segment 0 bases; nucleotides outside the gene matches: 4. Germline-derived CDR1 and CDR2 are LGHNA and YNFKEQ. DNA of the CDR3: TGTGCCAGCAGCCAAGTGACTAGCGGAAGCTCCTACAATGAGCAGTTCTTC. Translated: CASSQVTSGSSYNEQFF.

The V call is TRBV9, the J call TRBJ1-5; D remains unclear. Germline-derived CDR1 and CDR2 are SGDLS and YYNGEE. The CDR3 loop spans 17 amino acids. The ends were cut back, 4 bases at V and 0 bases at J, with 17 bases in the middle. Written as DNA, the CDR3 is TGTGCCAGCAGCACCCAAAGGGTGGCCAATAGCAATCAGCCCCAGCATTTT. Amino acid sequence: CASSTQRVANSNQPQHF.

This clonotype appeared a few times. The CDR3: CASSPAKNHNSPLHF. The CDR3 DNA sequence: TGTGCCAGCTCACCAGCCAAGAACCATAATTCACCCCTCCACTTT. The chain combines TRBV18 with TRBJ1-6; D is unclear. The CDR3 is 15 residues long. Trimming took 2 bases from V and 5 from J, leaving 10 bases between them. Germline V gene sequence: CDR1 KGHSH, CDR2 LQKENI.

The chain links TRBV6-1 to TRBJ2-2; tentatively, D is TRBD2 (6 bases). CDR1 is MNHNS, CDR2 SASEGT, per germline. The V and J ends lost 7 bases and 4 bases respectively, with 19 bases between them. The CDR3 length is 16 residues. Written as DNA, the CDR3 is TGTGCCAGCAAGAACCGACAGCAGGAGGGCACCGGGGAGCTGTTTTTT. It encodes CASKNRQQEGTGELFF.

The chain couples TRBV12-3 or TRBV12-4 to TRBJ1-1, with D tentatively TRBD1 (5 bases). V lost 2 bases to trimming and J lost 8 bases, with 9 bases between them. CDR3 length equals 12 residues. CDR3 sequence reads: CASSLTGGEAFF. In nucleotides, the CDR3 is TGTGCCAGCAGTTTAACGGGGGGAGAAGCTTTCTTT.

V is TRBV29-1 and J is TRBJ2-7; 9 nucleotides line up with TRBD1. V was clipped by 5 bases and J by 4 bases; unmatched bases: 3. Germline-derived CDR1 and CDR2 are SQVTM and ANQGSEA. The CDR3 length is 12 residues. The chain's CDR3 is CSVSGQGYEQYF. Here the CDR3 DNA reads TGCAGCGTTTCGGGACAGGGATACGAGCAGTACTTC.

The chain employs TRBV7-6 and TRBJ2-3; D is perhaps TRBD2 (7 bases). Trimming removed 5 bases at V and 4 bases at J, with 22 bases between. Germline V lookup: CDR1 SGHVS, CDR2 FNYEAQ. The CDR3 is made up of 17 amino acids. The CDR3 here is CASSPPLRGGEADTQYF. CDR3 sequence (DNA): TGTGCCAGCAGCCCACCTTTACGAGGGGGGGAGGCAGATACGCAGTATTTT. The entire variable domain, with the rest obtained from reference TRBV7-6 and TRBJ2-3, is as follows: GAGVSQSPRYKVTKRGQDVALRCDPISGHVSLYWYRQALGQGPEFLTYFNYEAQQDKSGLPNDRFSAERPEGSISTLTIQRTEQRDSAMYRCASSPPLRGGEADTQYFGPGTRLTVL.

The chain carries TRBV7-9 and TRBJ2-5, with TRBD1 matching 12 bases. J lost 4 bases, V lost 2 bases, and 8 bases had no gene match. The length of the CDR3 is 17 residues. Germline loops: CDR1 SEHNR, CDR2 FQNEAQ (reference sequence). For the CDR3, the DNA is TGTGCCAGCAGCTTAACCTGGGACAGGGGGCTAGGAGAGACCCAGTACTTC. Residues: CASSLTWDRGLGETQYF.

The chain has TRBV21-1 and TRBJ2-1; the table's D gene call, TRBD1, was not cross checked with the DNA. TRBV21-1 counts as a pseudogene. This CDR3 has 16 residues. Written as DNA, the CDR3 is TGTGCCAGCAGCCAAACTCCGGGACAGGGATACAATGAGCAGTTCTTC. Protein: CASSQTPGQGYNEQFF.

The sample holds a few counts of this clonotype. The genes are TRBV20-1 and TRBJ2-5, with D hard to call. The CDR3 extends over 16 amino acids. Germline loops: CDR1 DFQATT, CDR2 SNEGSKA (reference sequence). V lost 0 bases, J lost 5 bases, and 19 bases lay in between. CDR3 protein: CSARDMVANLRETQYF. CDR3 DNA: TGCAGTGCTAGAGATATGGTTGCTAATCTTCGGGAGACCCAGTACTTC.

This clonotype was seen a handful of times. The rearrangement uses TRBV5-5 and TRBJ2-5; TRBD1 might be the D (7 bases). CDR3 size: 14 residues. Germline lookup yields CDR1 SGHKS and CDR2 YYEKEE (reference sequence). Trimming left V 3 bases short and J 5 bases short, with 14 bases between. CDR3 loop: CASSYPQGGETQYF. The CDR3 bases are TGTGCCAGCAGCTACCCGCAGGGGGGCGAGACCCAGTACTTC.

The V and J genes are TRBV27 and TRBJ1-2; no reliable D call. The V end lost 4 bases, the J end lost 5 bases, and 17 bases lay between the germline ends. The V gene's germline CDR1 is MNHEY and CDR2 SMNVEV (reference sequence). The CDR3 sequence is 15 residues long. CDR3 nucleotide sequence: TGTGCCAGCAGTTCCCGCCCCGGGTCGACTTATGGCTACACCTTC. It translates to CASSSRPGSTYGYTF.

V and J are TRBV11-1 and TRBJ2-5, with 8 bases aligning to TRBD1. The DNA end lines up better with TRBJ2-7; the J call may be wrong. The CDR3 length is 21 residues. Germline loops: CDR1 SGHAT, CDR2 FQDESV (reference sequence). CDR3 residues: CASSQIPGQAAITLSSYEQYF. The CDR3 DNA reads as TGTGCCAGCAGCCAGATTCCGGGACAGGCGGCGATTACCCTTAGCTCCTACGAGCAGTACTTC.

The rearrangement joins TRBV6-2 or TRBV6-3 to TRBJ2-5, with 10 bases aligning to TRBD2. The DNA end favors TRBJ2-1, so the J call may be wrong. The CDR3 spans 15 residues. The germline V gene encodes CDR1 MNHEY and CDR2 SVGEGT. The CDR3: CASSSGTSDHNEQFF. The CDR3 DNA reads TGTGCCAGCAGTTCCGGGACTAGCGATCACAATGAGCAGTTCTTC.

The chain has TRBV3-1 and TRBJ1-6; D possibly corresponds to TRBD1 (6 bases). Between the trimmed V and J ends, which lost 1 base and 9 bases, there was a span of 16 bases. The germline V gene has CDR1 LGHDT and CDR2 YNNKEL (reference sequence). CDR3 length equals 16 residues. The CDR3 protein is CASSQVGGAQGSPLHF. The CDR3 nucleotides read TGTGCCAGCAGCCAAGTAGGAGGGGCACAGGGTTCACCCCTCCACTTT.

This clonotype was counted ten times or more. The genes are TRBV6-1 and TRBJ2-5; no clear D gene. The length of the CDR3 is 11 residues. Germline V lookup: CDR1 MNHNS, CDR2 SASEGT. Trimming stripped 5 bases from V and 5 bases from J, with 6 bases between. The CDR3, as DNA: TGTGCCAGCAGTTGGTCGGAGACCCAGTACTTC. It specifies CASSWSETQYF.

In this sample, this clonotype turned up a few times. This rearrangement joins TRBV20-1 to TRBJ2-5; weak D call: TRBD2 (5 bases). The CDR3 length is 13 residues. Germline V lookup: CDR1 DFQATT, CDR2 SNEGSKA (reference sequence). Trimming took off 4 bases at V and 0 bases at J, with 9 bases between the two ends. The CDR3 nucleotides are TGCAGTGCTATAGCGCCGTACCAAGAGACCCAGTACTTC. Protein sequence: CSAIAPYQETQYF.

The chain joins TRBV9 to TRBJ1-1, with D unclear. The germline V gene has CDR1 SGDLS and CDR2 YYNGEE. This CDR3 region has 14 residues. Trimming left V 0 bases short and J 4 bases short, with 10 bases between. The CDR3 DNA reads TGTGCCAGCAGCGTAGACGGTTCTAGCACTGAAGCTTTCTTT. This codes for CASSVDGSSTEAFF.